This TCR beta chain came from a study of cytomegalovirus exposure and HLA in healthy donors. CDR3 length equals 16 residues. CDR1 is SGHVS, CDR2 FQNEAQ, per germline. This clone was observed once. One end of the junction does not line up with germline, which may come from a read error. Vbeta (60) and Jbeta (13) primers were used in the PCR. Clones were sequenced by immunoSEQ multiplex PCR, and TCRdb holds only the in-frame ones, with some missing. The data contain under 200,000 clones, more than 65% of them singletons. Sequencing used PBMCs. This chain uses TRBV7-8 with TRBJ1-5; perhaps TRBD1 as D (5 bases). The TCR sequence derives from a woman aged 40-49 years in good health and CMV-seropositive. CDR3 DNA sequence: TGTGCCAGCAGCTTAGAGGGGTTCGGGAGCAATCAGCCCCAGAATTTT. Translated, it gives CASSLEGFGSNQPQNF.